The entry below gives a single T cell receptor (beta chain) sequence along with its context. Its antigen is not identified. The sample belongs to a study of beta chain features in type 1 diabetes. Populations obtained by sorting all exceeded 95% purity. Looked up from germline, CDR1 is SEHNR and CDR2 is FQNEAQ (reference sequence). CDR3 length equals 17 residues. V lost 4 bases, J lost 0 bases, and 18 bases lay in between. Study-wide points: All four CD4+ subsets of Type 1 diabetes patients contained TCRB CDR3s that were moderately but significantly shorter. It was not settled here whether HLA type affects TCRB rearrangement.

TCRB transcripts that were expressed got sequenced, as all of the isolated RNA had been reverse transcribed. Only in-frame clones appear in the TCRdb table, and some are missing; sequencing was by immunoSEQ multiplex PCR. The sample contains under 850,000 clones, about an eighth of which appear only once. The V and J genes are TRBV7-9 and TRBJ1-2; TRBD1 might be the D (6 bases). Source material: naive CD4+ T cells from blood. This clonotype was obtained from a young man with type 1 diabetes. For the CDR3, the DNA is TGTGCCAGCAGCTCCAGGGGACGGGGTCCCTCTAACTATGGCTACACCTTC. Amino acids: CASSSRGRGPSNYGYTF.